The entry that follows covers one TCR beta chain sequence. Its target is not known. This entry belongs to a study of blood T cells in healthy people across ages. Through a sample-barcoded 5' primer and a J-beta primer mix, a second PCR was run for roughly 6 to 12 cycles. Using its own MiXCR run on the 5' RACE reads, TCRdb lists one record per CDR3 protein. The table has 650,000 to 800,000 distinct CDR3 sequences, around 45% seen once. Collection of 8.5 to 10 milliliters of peripheral blood was performed for each donor. Whenever a sample was processed, at least 6 million PBMCs were isolated. Study-wide points: A strong correlation between TCR beta diversity and naive T cell percentage was seen.

The V end was cut by 5 bases, the J end by 6 bases, with 8 bases between. CDR1 and CDR2 from the germline V gene are SGHTA and FQGNSA. CDR3 length equals 12 residues. Input material: blood. The chain combines TRBV7-2 with TRBJ2-1, with a weak D call TRBD1 (6 bases). The receptor was isolated from a man in his 60s in good health. In DNA, the CDR3 is TGTGCCAGCAGCAAGACAGGCAATGAGCAGTTCTTC. Amino acid sequence: CASSKTGNEQFF. The entire variable domain, with the rest obtained from reference TRBV7-2 and TRBJ2-1, is as follows: GAGVSQSPSNKVTEKGKDVELRCDPISGHTALYWYRQSLGQGLEFLIYFQGNSAPDKSGLPSDRFSAERTGGSVSTLTIQRTQQEDSAVYLCASSKTGNEQFFGPGTRLTVL.